This T cell receptor (beta chain) was captured in a study of OX40 agonist ivuxolimab in advanced cancers. General observations from the study: At doses 0.1 to 3.0 mg/kg, CD4+ and CD8+ clones expanded. In general, CD8+ T cells held more expanded clones than CD4+ did, on average. Determination of antigen specificity was not performed for the expanded peripheral T cells.

Measured with immunoSEQ multiplex PCR; TCRdb has only the in-frame clones, and not every one. The sample shows approximately 100,000 clones, 70% to 90% of them seen only once. The CDR3 sequence is 15 residues long. The germline gives CDR1 SEHNR, CDR2 FQNEAQ (reference sequence). Between the trimmed V and J ends, which lost 7 bases and 5 bases, there was a span of 20 bases. As for this clone: Its cognate antigen is unknown.

J is TRBJ2-5 and V is TRBV7-9; possible D gene TRBD2, 5 bases. Material: CD4+ or CD8+ T cells sorted from blood, obtained in a trial of the OX40 agonist ivuxolimab. This receptor was taken from an adult with an advanced solid tumor such as melanoma, head and neck, liver or kidney cancer. The CDR3 protein is CASNREEVTGETQYF. The CDR3 DNA sequence: TGTGCCAGCAACCGCGAGGAAGTGACGGGGGAGACCCAGTACTTC.